The sequence of this T cell receptor (beta chain) was determined in a study of OX40 agonist ivuxolimab in advanced cancers. Study-level background: Intravenous ivuxolimab at 0.01 to 10 mg/kg was given to patients every 2 weeks.

This CDR3 is 18 amino acids long. Produced via immunoSEQ multiplex PCR; TCRdb's table is partial and in-frame only. The sample lists approximately 69,000 clones, 80% to 85% occurring once. For this clone: The target antigen is unknown.

Broader study findings: There were, on average, more expanded clones in CD8+ T cells than in CD4+.

This chain joins TRBV21-1 and TRBJ2-3. TRBV21-1 is a pseudogene. This receptor was identified in an adult with an advanced solid tumor such as melanoma, head and neck, liver or kidney cancer. The sample in question was CD4+ or CD8+ T cells sorted from blood, obtained in a trial of the OX40 agonist ivuxolimab. CDR3 sequence reads: CASSKARASGGWGDTQYF. CDR3 coding DNA: TGTGCCAGCAGCAAAGCAAGAGCTAGTGGCGGCTGGGGAGATACGCAGTATTTT.